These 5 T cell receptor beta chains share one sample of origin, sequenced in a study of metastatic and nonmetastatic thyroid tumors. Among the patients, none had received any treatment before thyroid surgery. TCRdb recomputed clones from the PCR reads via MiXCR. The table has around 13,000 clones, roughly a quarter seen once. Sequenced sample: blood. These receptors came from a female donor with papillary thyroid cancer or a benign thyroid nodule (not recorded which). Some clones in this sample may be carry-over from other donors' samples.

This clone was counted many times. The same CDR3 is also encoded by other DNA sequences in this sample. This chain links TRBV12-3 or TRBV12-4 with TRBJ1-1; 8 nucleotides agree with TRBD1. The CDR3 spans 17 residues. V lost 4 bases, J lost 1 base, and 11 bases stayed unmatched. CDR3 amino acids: CASSSPRGQAGNTEAFF. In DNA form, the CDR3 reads TGTGCCAGCAGTTCCCCGCGGGGACAGGCTGGGAACACTGAAGCTTTCTTT.

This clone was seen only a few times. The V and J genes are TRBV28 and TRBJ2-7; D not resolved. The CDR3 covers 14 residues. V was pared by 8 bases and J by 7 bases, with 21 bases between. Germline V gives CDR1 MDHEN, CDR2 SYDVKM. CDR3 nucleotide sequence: TGTGCCAGCTCCGTGTTAGAAAGGGCCCGGGAGCAGTACTTC. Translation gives CASSVLERAREQYF.

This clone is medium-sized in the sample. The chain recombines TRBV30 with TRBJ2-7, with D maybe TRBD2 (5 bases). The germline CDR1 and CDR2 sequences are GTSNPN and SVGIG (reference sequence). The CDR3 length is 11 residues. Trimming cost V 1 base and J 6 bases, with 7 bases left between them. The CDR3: CAWSAEGEQYF. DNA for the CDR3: TGTGCCTGGAGTGCTGAGGGCGAGCAGTACTTC.

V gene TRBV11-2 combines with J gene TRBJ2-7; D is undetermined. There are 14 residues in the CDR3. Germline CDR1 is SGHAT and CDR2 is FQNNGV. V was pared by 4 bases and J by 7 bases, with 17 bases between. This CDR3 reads CASSSIPDFLEQYF. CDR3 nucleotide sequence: TGTGCCAGCAGCTCAATTCCCGACTTTTTAGAGCAGTACTTC.

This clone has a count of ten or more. The CDR3 nucleotides read TGTGCCAGCAGAGACGCTTCAAGCTCCTATAATTCACCCCTCCACTTT. It codes for CASRDASSSYNSPLHF. This chain links TRBV2 with TRBJ1-6, with unresolved D. Germline CDR1 is SNHLY and CDR2 is FYNNEI. The CDR3 spans 16 residues. V was pared by 6 bases and J by 0 bases, with 12 bases between.